This passage covers 14 T cell receptor beta chains from one sample sequenced in a study of blood T cell repertoires in COVID-19. Repertoires were generated with immunoSEQ multiplex PCR, while TCRdb's copy carries only in-frame clones and drops some. The sample lists roughly 430,000 clones; approximately 91% were seen once. Sequenced input: PBMCs or T cells enriched from blood (not recorded which). These receptors all come from a woman in her thirties or forties with acute COVID-19.

V gene TRBV29-1 combines with J gene TRBJ2-7; weak D call: TRBD1 (5 bases). The germline gives CDR1 SQVTM, CDR2 ANQGSEA. Trimming took off 4 bases at V and 3 bases at J, with 16 bases between the two ends. CDR3 length: 14 residues. The CDR3 DNA sequence: TGCAGCGTTGTAGTAAGTGGGGCCTTCTACGAGCAGTACTTC. Encoded protein: CSVVVSGAFYEQYF.

The V call is TRBV25-1, the J call TRBJ2-1; 8 bases map to TRBD1. The CDR3 runs 16 residues. Trimming removed 4 bases from V and 3 bases from J; junction bases left unmatched: 8. Germline lookup yields CDR1 MGHDK and CDR2 SYGVNS. DNA for the CDR3: TGTGCCAGCAGTGGCCCGACAGGGGAACGCTACAATGAGCAGTTCTTC. It translates to CASSGPTGERYNEQFF. Combining the CDR3 with reference TRBV25-1 and TRBJ2-1 gives the whole variable domain EADIYQTPRYLVIGTGKKITLECSQTMGHDKMYWYQQDPGMELHLIHYSYGVNSTEKGDLSSESTVSRIRTEHFPLTLESARPSHTSQYLCASSGPTGERYNEQFFGPGTRLTVL.

The chain carries TRBV7-8 and TRBJ2-5, with D possibly matching TRBD2 (5 bases). V lost 4 bases and J lost 0, with 9 bases in between. The CDR3 is made up of 14 amino acids. Germline CDR1 reads SGHVS; CDR2 reads FQNEAQ. CDR3 sequence: CASSSDLNQETQYF. CDR3 nucleotide sequence: TGTGCCAGCAGCTCGGACTTGAACCAAGAGACCCAGTACTTC.

The CDR3 coding sequence is TGTGCCAGCTCACCAGTGGAGAGAAACTATGGCTACACCTTC. This sequence encodes CASSPVERNYGYTF. The chain has TRBV18 and TRBJ1-2; D is ambiguous. Looked up from germline, CDR1 is KGHSH and CDR2 is LQKENI. The CDR3 has 14 amino acids. Trimming took 2 bases from V and 2 from J, leaving 9 bases between them.

The count of this clone is one. The V gene is TRBV7-8, the J gene TRBJ2-5; D perhaps matches TRBD1 (5 bases). The CDR3 has 15 residues. In germline, CDR1 is SGHVS, CDR2 FQNEAQ. The V end lost 5 bases, the J end lost 5 bases, and 18 bases lay between the germline ends. CDR3 residues: CASSPPIWAGETQYF. The CDR3 nucleotides are TGTGCCAGCAGCCCCCCAATATGGGCAGGGGAGACCCAGTACTTC.

The chain is built from TRBV4-1 and TRBJ2-5; TRBD1 matches at 8 bases. CDR3 length: 15 residues. The germline CDR1 and CDR2 sequences are MGHRA and YSYEKL. Trimming took 1 base from V and 6 from J; bases not matched to a gene: 7. The CDR3 DNA reads as TGCGCCAGCAGCCAAGCTCCAGGGGGCAGGCAGACCCAGTACTTC. It specifies CASSQAPGGRQTQYF.

The rearrangement links TRBV19 to TRBJ1-4, with 7 bases fitting TRBD1. CDR3 length equals 15 residues. Trimming took 7 bases from V and 8 from J; bases not matched to a gene: 13. Germline V CDR1 and CDR2: LNHDA, SQIVND (reference sequence). CDR3 nucleotides: TGTGCCAGTACCAATCTAAGACAGGGAGAGGAAAAACTGTTTTTT. Encoded protein: CASTNLRQGEEKLFF.

The chain links TRBV27 to TRBJ1-2, with TRBD1 matching 10 bases. The V segment lost 6 bases and the J segment 1 base; nucleotides outside the gene matches: 2. CDR1 is MNHEY, CDR2 SMNVEV, per germline (reference sequence). CDR3 length: 14 residues. As DNA, the CDR3 is TGTGCCAGCAGCCGGACAGGGGGTAACTATGGCTACACCTTC. Its protein is CASSRTGGNYGYTF.

The CDR3 nucleotides read TGTGCCAGCAGCTCGACAAAGAACACTGAAGCTTTCTTT. Protein product: CASSSTKNTEAFF. This chain uses TRBV14 with TRBJ1-1; D is unresolved. There are 13 residues in the CDR3. Germline-derived CDR1 and CDR2 are SGHDN and FVKESK. Trimming took 5 bases from V and 1 from J, leaving 8 bases between them.

V is TRBV11-2 and J is TRBJ1-1; D is unresolved. This CDR3 contains 14 residues. Trimming removed 3 bases at V and 5 bases at J, with 13 bases between. Germline CDR1 is SGHAT and CDR2 is FQNNGV. The CDR3 loop reads CASSFYEGRTEAFF. In DNA, the CDR3 is TGTGCCAGCAGCTTTTATGAGGGAAGGACTGAAGCTTTCTTT. The full variable domain, rest sourced from reference TRBV11-2 and TRBJ1-1, is EAGVAQSPRYKIIEKRQSVAFWCNPISGHATLYWYQQILGQGPKLLIQFQNNGVVDDSQLPKDRFSAERLKGVDSTLKIQPAKLEDSAVYLCASSFYEGRTEAFFGQGTRLTVV.

This rearrangement joins TRBV4-1 to TRBJ2-3; the D gene is possibly TRBD1 (6 bases). CDR1 is MGHRA, CDR2 YSYEKL, per germline. The V gene lost 1 base and the J gene lost 3 bases, with 11 bases spanning the gap. The CDR3 totals 15 residues. For the CDR3, the DNA is TGCGCCAGCAGCCAAGGATGGGGGCTGACAGATACGCAGTATTTT. Translation gives CASSQGWGLTDTQYF.

The J gene is TRBJ1-2, the V gene TRBV12-3 or TRBV12-4; unclear D gene. CDR3 length: 13 residues. V lost 3 bases to trimming and J lost 2 bases, with 7 bases between them. CDR3 DNA sequence: TGTGCCAGCAGTTTGAGGTGGAACTATGGCTACACCTTC. Residues: CASSLRWNYGYTF.

V is TRBV30 and J is TRBJ2-5; weak D call: TRBD2 (6 bases). Trimming pared 5 bases from V and 4 bases from J, leaving 20 bases between. The CDR3 is made up of 15 amino acids. From germline, CDR1 is GTSNPN and CDR2 SVGIG (reference sequence). In DNA form, the CDR3 reads TGTGCCTGGGACCAGCCCGGGGGAAGGGTAGAGACCCAGTACTTC. Amino acids: CAWDQPGGRVETQYF.

This sequence joins TRBV12-5 and TRBJ1-4; the D is unclear. V lost 7 bases and J 8 bases, leaving 8 bases between the germline ends. This CDR3 contains 11 residues. Germline V gene sequence: CDR1 LGHNT, CDR2 FRNRAP. The CDR3 DNA reads TGTGCTAGTGCCCAGGAAGAAAAACTGTTTTTT. It is translated as CASAQEEKLFF.